This T cell receptor beta chain emerged from a study of blood T cell repertoires in COVID-19. Study background: COVID-19 samples, acute and convalescent, were from the United States, Italy and Spain.

In the original workflow: Nucleated cell counts were estimated from reference gene primer amplification. The table came from immunoSEQ multiplex PCR; TCRdb's copy has only in-frame clones and leaves some out. The V and J calls and the clone size are those of that table, but D and trimming were determined from the DNA. This sample has over 200,000 clones, with about 91% found just once. With 0 bases clipped from V and 4 bases from J, the junction kept 17 bases outside the gene matches. Germline lookup yields CDR1 MGHRA and CDR2 YSYEKL. The CDR3 extends over 19 amino acids. Sequencing input: peripheral blood. The sequence was collected from a person aged 18 to 30 with COVID-19, enrolled during active disease. This chain uses TRBV4-1 with TRBJ2-7, with 8 bases fitting TRBD2. The CDR3 spells CASSQEVATSERGLYEQYF. The CDR3 DNA sequence: TGCGCCAGCAGCCAAGAGGTAGCGACTAGCGAGAGGGGACTTTACGAGCAGTACTTC.